A selection of T cell receptor beta chains follows, all from one sample in a study of blood T cell repertoires in COVID-19. The table came from immunoSEQ multiplex PCR; TCRdb's copy has only in-frame clones and leaves some out. The sample carries about 150,000 clones, roughly four fifths recorded once. The sequenced material came from peripheral blood. The source is a human donor with acute or convalescent COVID-19. The donor label of this sample is uncertain. CDR3s include the opening cysteine and the closing phenylalanine or tryptophan. D genes are given only for firm matches. A clone size is listed for some rows: how often the clone was seen (once, few, many), or a class if it is expanded.

D	V	J	size	CDR3	DNA
TRBD1	TRBV19	TRBJ1-2	NA	CASSTSGTVFYGYTF	TGTGCCAGTAGTACCTCCGGGACAGTGTTCTATGGCTACACCTTC
TRBD1	TRBV7-2	TRBJ1-4	NA	CASSLGQGWGEKLFF	TGTGCCAGCAGCTTAGGACAGGGGTGGGGGGAAAAACTGTTTTTT
TRBD1	TRBV6-5	TRBJ1-1	few	CASSYSRTGVVTEAFF	TGTGCCAGCAGTTACTCGCGGACAGGGGTTGTCACTGAAGCTTTCTTT
NA	TRBV6-5	TRBJ1-1	NA	CASSFPGKMNTEAFF	TGTGCCAGCAGTTTTCCGGGAAAGATGAACACTGAAGCTTTCTTT
TRBD1	TRBV5-6	TRBJ2-3	NA	CASSSWTGARGDTQYF	TGTGCCAGCAGCTCATGGACAGGGGCGAGAGGAGATACGCAGTATTTT
NA	TRBV7-9	TRBJ1-1	NA	CASRDSVTSNTEAFF	TGTGCCAGCAGGGACTCGGTGACTTCTAACACTGAAGCTTTCTTT
TRBD1	TRBV5-1	TRBJ1-1	NA	CASSYDRGNTEAFF	TGCGCCAGCAGCTACGACAGGGGGAACACTGAAGCTTTCTTT
TRBD1	TRBV5-8	TRBJ1-2	NA	CASGTGTGEDYGYTF	TGTGCCAGCGGGACCGGGACAGGGGAGGACTATGGCTACACCTTC
NA	TRBV6-6	TRBJ1-2	NA	CASEGVGNGYTF	TGTGCCAGCGAGGGCGTGGGTAATGGCTACACCTTC
NA	TRBV30	TRBJ2-5	NA	CAWTPQGTVQETQYF	TGTGCCTGGACCCCCCAGGGGACGGTTCAAGAGACCCAGTACTTC
TRBD2	TRBV7-2	TRBJ2-2	NA	CASSISGGGNTGELFF	TGTGCCAGCAGCATAAGCGGGGGCGGTAACACCGGGGAGCTGTTTTTT
TRBD1	TRBV9	TRBJ2-1	NA	CASSARAQGDNEQFF	TGTGCCAGCAGCGCGCGGGCCCAGGGGGACAATGAGCAGTTCTTC
TRBD1	TRBV18	TRBJ1-2	few	CASSMDREAYGYTF	TGTGCCAGCTCAATGGACAGGGAGGCCTATGGCTACACCTTC
NA	TRBV7-8	TRBJ2-7	NA	CASSPRQVSEQYF	TGTGCCAGCAGCCCCCGGCAGGTTAGCGAGCAGTACTTC
TRBD1	TRBV10-3	TRBJ2-1	once	CATRDRAYEQFF	TGTGCCACCAGGGACAGGGCATATGAGCAGTTCTTC
TRBD1	TRBV27	TRBJ1-3	NA	CASSTGGSGNTIYF	TGTGCCAGCAGCACAGGGGGCTCTGGAAACACCATATATTTT
TRBD2	TRBV6-5	TRBJ2-3	NA	CASSYQAGGTDTQYF	TGTGCCAGCAGTTACCAAGCGGGGGGTACAGATACGCAGTATTTT
TRBD1	TRBV30	TRBJ1-5	NA	CAWSEGASQPQHF	TGTGCCTGGAGCGAGGGGGCGAGTCAGCCCCAGCATTTT
NA	TRBV20-1	TRBJ2-1	NA	CSASSTGLRSVF	TGCAGTGCTAGTAGTACAGGGTTAAGGTCGGTCTTC
NA	TRBV10-1	TRBJ2-7	NA	CASSESGGVGEQYF	TGCGCCAGCAGTGAGTCGGGGGGAGTGGGGGAGCAGTACTTC
NA	TRBV4-1	TRBJ1-5	once	CASSQEWLMGNQPQHF	TGCGCCAGCAGCCAAGAATGGCTTATGGGCAATCAGCCCCAGCATTTT
NA	TRBV5-4	TRBJ1-2	many	CASSFDGANYGYTF	TGTGCCAGCAGCTTCGACGGGGCTAACTATGGCTACACCTTC
NA	TRBV30	TRBJ1-2	NA	CAWRGSYGYTF	TGTGCCTGGAGGGGCTCCTATGGCTACACCTTC
TRBD1	TRBV4-1	TRBJ2-7	few	CASSQGTGARSYEQYF	TGCGCCAGCAGCCAGGGTACAGGGGCGAGGTCCTACGAGCAGTACTTC
NA	TRBV11-2	TRBJ2-5	NA	CASSPLEGDLETQYF	TGTGCCAGCAGCCCCCTAGAGGGGGATTTGGAGACCCAGTACTTC
NA	TRBV6-1	TRBJ1-6	NA	CASSDGKNNSPLHF	TGTGCCAGCAGTGACGGGAAGAACAATTCACCCCTCCACTTT
TRBD2	TRBV7-2	TRBJ2-3	NA	CASSLARASGGRADTQYF	TGTGCCAGCAGCTTAGCGAGGGCTAGCGGGGGCAGGGCAGATACGCAGTATTTT
TRBD2	TRBV7-9	TRBJ2-5	NA	CASRGTSGQETQYF	TGTGCCAGCAGAGGAACTAGCGGACAAGAGACCCAGTACTTC
NA	TRBV30	TRBJ1-2	few	CAWTPGNYGYTF	TGTGCCTGGACCCCCGGGAACTATGGCTACACCTTC
TRBD1	TRBV5-6	TRBJ2-5	NA	CASSSRPGGAGETQYF	TGTGCCAGCAGCTCCCGGCCAGGGGGTGCGGGAGAGACCCAGTACTTC
NA	TRBV30	TRBJ2-7	NA	CAWREFMEGGQYF	TGTGCCTGGAGAGAATTTATGGAGGGAGGGCAGTACTTC
NA	TRBV18	TRBJ2-5	NA	CASSPPSARGETQYF	TGTGCCAGCTCACCACCCAGTGCCCGAGGCGAGACCCAGTACTTC
TRBD1	TRBV30	TRBJ1-6	NA	CGTGFYNSPLHF	TGCGGGACAGGCTTTTATAATTCACCCCTCCACTTT
TRBD1	TRBV5-6	TRBJ1-5	once	CASSSDRGTLNQPQHF	TGTGCCAGCAGCTCCGACAGGGGTACGTTAAATCAGCCCCAGCATTTT
NA	TRBV11-1	TRBJ2-2	once	CASSLAETGELFF	TGTGCCAGCAGCTTAGCTGAGACCGGGGAGCTGTTTTTT
TRBD1	TRBV2	TRBJ2-1	NA	CATAGQVFTGSYNEQFF	TGTGCCACCGCGGGACAGGTTTTCACGGGTTCCTACAATGAGCAGTTCTTC
TRBD1	TRBV9	TRBJ1-2	NA	CASSVGAGTGVGYTF	TGTGCCAGCAGCGTGGGAGCCGGGACAGGGGTCGGCTACACCTTC
TRBD1	TRBV2	TRBJ2-7	NA	CASSWGQLLYEQYF	TGTGCCAGCAGTTGGGGACAGCTCCTCTACGAGCAGTACTTC
NA	TRBV11-2	TRBJ1-1	NA	CASSLEQGSEAFF	TGTGCCAGCAGCTTAGAACAGGGCTCTGAAGCTTTCTTT
NA	TRBV6-2/TRBV6-3	TRBJ1-4	NA	CASSPLTGEKLFF	TGTGCCAGCAGTCCACTAACAGGGGAAAAACTGTTTTTT
TRBD1	TRBV4-3	TRBJ1-6	few	CASSQVPRGLNSPLHF	TGCGCCAGCAGCCAAGTACCCAGGGGGCTAAATTCACCCCTCCACTTT
NA	TRBV5-4	TRBJ1-2	once	CASSLEPGDLDGYTF	TGTGCCAGCAGCTTGGAGCCAGGGGACCTTGATGGCTACACCTTC
NA	TRBV21-1	TRBJ1-6	few	CASSYIRTTGGGNSPLHF	TGTGCCAGCAGCTATATTAGAACGACGGGGGGCGGTAATTCACCCCTCCACTTT
NA	TRBV30	TRBJ1-1	NA	CAWSLKGWARKGTEAFF	TGTGCCTGGAGTTTAAAGGGGTGGGCACGAAAGGGCACTGAAGCTTTCTTT
NA	TRBV18	TRBJ1-2	NA	CASSQGPPGQAGYTF	TGTGCCAGCTCACAAGGACCGCCGGGACAAGCCGGCTACACCTTC
NA	TRBV5-1	TRBJ2-1	NA	CASSLRQDSSYNEQFF	TGCGCCAGCAGCTTGAGACAGGACAGCTCCTACAATGAGCAGTTCTTC
TRBD1	TRBV5-8	TRBJ1-1	NA	CASSPGTGPAFF	TGTGCCAGCAGCCCGGGGACAGGGCCAGCTTTCTTT
NA	TRBV14	TRBJ1-1	NA	CASSQWGVTNTEAFF	TGTGCCAGCAGCCAATGGGGGGTCACCAACACTGAAGCTTTCTTT
TRBD1	TRBV7-2	TRBJ1-2	NA	CASSLATGGSYGYTF	TGTGCCAGCAGCTTAGCGACAGGGGGCAGCTATGGCTACACCTTC
NA	TRBV9	TRBJ1-1	NA	CASSVAGNTEAFF	TGTGCCAGCAGCGTCGCGGGGAACACTGAAGCTTTCTTT
NA	TRBV19	TRBJ1-6	NA	CASSINGERSSPLHF	TGTGCCAGTAGTATAAACGGTGAGAGGAGTTCACCCCTCCACTTT
NA	TRBV7-9	TRBJ1-1	NA	CASSWEGRTEAFF	TGTGCCAGCAGCTGGGAGGGAAGGACTGAAGCTTTCTTT
TRBD1	TRBV9	TRBJ1-1	NA	CASRRDRDYGEAFF	TGTGCCAGCAGGCGGGACAGGGACTATGGTGAAGCTTTCTTT
TRBD1	TRBV5-1	TRBJ2-5	NA	CASSLWFQGAGETQYF	TGCGCCAGCAGCTTGTGGTTCCAGGGGGCGGGAGAGACCCAGTACTTC
TRBD2	TRBV5-6	TRBJ2-5	NA	CASSLPFSGGHETQYF	TGTGCCAGCAGCTTACCCTTTTCGGGGGGGCATGAGACCCAGTACTTC
TRBD1	TRBV9	TRBJ1-3	few	CASSALQGALGNTIYF	TGTGCCAGCAGCGCCCTACAGGGGGCGCTCGGAAACACCATATATTTT
NA	TRBV11-1	TRBJ1-2	NA	CAPRGRATYGYTF	TGTGCCCCCAGGGGCAGGGCTACCTATGGCTACACCTTC
NA	TRBV7-2	TRBJ2-3	NA	CASSLIREDTQYF	TGTGCCAGCAGCTTAATCCGGGAGGATACGCAGTATTTT
TRBD1	TRBV12-5	TRBJ1-5	NA	CASGQGEAQHF	TGTGCTAGTGGTCAGGGGGAGGCCCAGCATTTT